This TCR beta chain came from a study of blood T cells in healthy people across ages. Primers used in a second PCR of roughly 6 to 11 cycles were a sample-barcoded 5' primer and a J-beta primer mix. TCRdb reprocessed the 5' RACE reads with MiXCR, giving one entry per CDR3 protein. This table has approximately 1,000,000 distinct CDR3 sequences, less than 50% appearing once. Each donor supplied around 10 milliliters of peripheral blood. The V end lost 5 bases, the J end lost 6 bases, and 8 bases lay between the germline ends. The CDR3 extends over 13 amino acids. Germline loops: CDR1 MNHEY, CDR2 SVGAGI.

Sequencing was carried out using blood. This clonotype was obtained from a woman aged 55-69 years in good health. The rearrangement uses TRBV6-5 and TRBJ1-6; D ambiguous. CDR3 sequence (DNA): TGTGCCAGCAGTGATCAGCTTAATTCACCCCTCCACTTT. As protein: CASSDQLNSPLHF.